This is a list of T cell receptor beta chains from one sample in a study of CD4 T cells in relation to SARS-CoV-2 and coronaviruses. No antigens are known for them. Assay: immunoSEQ multiplex PCR; the TCRdb copy retains only in-frame clones and omits some. Of about 36,000 clones listed, approximately 80% were seen once; the top ten hold around 7%. Sequenced: naive CD4+ T cells from PBMCs, cultured in vitro. All receptors come from an adult with COVID-19. CDR3s include the opening cysteine and the closing phenylalanine or tryptophan. The D gene is left open where the match is weak. Expanded clones get a size class; other rows say once, few or many, or leave the size out.

J gene | clone size | V gene | D gene | CDR3 DNA | CDR3 protein
TRBJ2-3 | once | TRBV3-1/TRBV3-2 | TRBD1 | TGTGCCAGCAGCCTGACAGGGGATACGCAGTATTTT | CASSLTGDTQYF
TRBJ2-3 | once | TRBV5-6 | . | TGTGCCAGCAGCTTAACTAGCACAGATACGCAGTATTTT | CASSLTSTDTQYF
TRBJ1-1 | . | TRBV3-1/TRBV3-2 | . | TGTGCCAGCAGCCCAGAGAGCCCGGGGACCAACACTGAAGCTTTCTTT | CASSPESPGTNTEAFF
TRBJ2-5 | . | TRBV28 | TRBD1 | TGTGCCAGCAGCGGACAGGGTACGGAGACCCAGTACTTC | CASSGQGTETQYF
TRBJ1-1 | . | TRBV6-1 | . | TGTGCCAGCAGTGAACGGGCGAACACTGAAGCTTTCTTT | CASSERANTEAFF
TRBJ1-1 | . | TRBV11-2 | . | TGTGCCAGCAGCTCGGGGACCGAGTCCACTGAAGCTTTCTTT | CASSSGTESTEAFF
TRBJ1-5 | . | TRBV6-5 | TRBD1 | TGTGCCAGCAGACCCCGGGACAGGGTCAATCAGCCCCAGCATTTT | CASRPRDRVNQPQHF
TRBJ2-1 | . | TRBV5-4 | TRBD1 | TGTGCCAGCAGCTTGTTTCGTTGGGGTAAGCGACAGGGGGTCAATGAGCAGTTCTTC | CASSLFRWGKRQGVNEQFF
TRBJ1-2 | . | TRBV27 | TRBD1 | TGTGCCAGCAGTCTCCTATCAGCGACAGGGACCTATGGCTACACCTTC | CASSLLSATGTYGYTF
TRBJ2-1 | few | TRBV19 | TRBD2 | TGTGCCAGTAGTATAACCCTCCGTAGGGTAGCGGGAGATGATGAGCAGTTCTTC | CASSITLRRVAGDDEQFF
TRBJ2-5 | once | TRBV18 | TRBD1 | TGTGCCAGCTCACTCGGGACAGGGCAAGATACCCAGTACTTC | CASSLGTGQDTQYF
TRBJ1-1 | . | TRBV29-1 | . | TGCAGCGCGCAGATGGGTCGGGTCACTGAAGCTTTCTTT | CSAQMGRVTEAFF
TRBJ1-2 | . | TRBV4-3 | . | TGCGCCAGCAGCCAGGCGGACCAATACTATGGCTACACCTTC | CASSQADQYYGYTF
TRBJ2-7 | . | TRBV5-6 | . | TGTGCCAGCAGCTACCACCGGGGCGAGCAGTACTTC | CASSYHRGEQYF
TRBJ2-1 | . | TRBV2 | TRBD1 | TGTGCCAGCTGGACAGGGGAATACAATGAGCAGTTCTTC | CASWTGEYNEQFF
TRBJ1-2 | . | TRBV28 | . | TGTGCCAGCAGCTCGTCACCTAACTATGGCTACACCTTC | CASSSSPNYGYTF
TRBJ2-2 | . | TRBV10-3 | TRBD1 | TGTGCCATCAGTGAGGGGACAGGGAGTGGGACCGGGGAGCTGTTTTTT | CAISEGTGSGTGELFF
TRBJ2-2 | few | TRBV5-1 | . | TGCGCCAGCAGCTTGGAGGGCACGCCGGACACCGGGGAGCTGTTTTTT | CASSLEGTPDTGELFF
TRBJ1-4 | . | TRBV19 | TRBD1 | TGTGCCAGTAGTAAACGACAGGGGCGGGAAAAACTGTTTTTT | CASSKRQGREKLFF
TRBJ1-1 | . | TRBV5-6 | . | TGTGCCAGCAGATATTACAGGGATACGGCGGACACTGAAGCTTTCTTT | CASRYYRDTADTEAFF
TRBJ2-3 | . | TRBV4-3 | . | TGCGCCAGCAGCCAAGACCCCGAGGGGGGGGCAGATACGCAGTATTTT | CASSQDPEGGADTQYF
TRBJ2-4 | . | TRBV28 | TRBD2 | TGTGCCAGCAGCATAGGAGGTAGCGGGAGAAACATTCAGTACTTC | CASSIGGSGRNIQYF
TRBJ1-2 | . | TRBV5-1 | . | TGCGCCAGCAGCTTTTTACAAGGGAGCGCGCATGGCTACACCTTC | CASSFLQGSAHGYTF
TRBJ1-5 | few | TRBV7-6 | . | TGTGCCAGCAGCTTGGGGGGGCGGAATAGCAATCAGCCCCAGCATTTT | CASSLGGRNSNQPQHF
TRBJ2-5 | once | TRBV2 | . | TGTGCCAGCAGTGAGATTGGGATTTACGATCAAGAGACCCAGTACTTC | CASSEIGIYDQETQYF
TRBJ2-1 | . | TRBV4-3 | . | TGCGCCAGCAGCCAAGAAGGGCTGGTATACAATGAGCAGTTCTTC | CASSQEGLVYNEQFF